These 20 T cell receptor beta chains originate from one sample sequenced in a study of identical twins. In TCRdb, the 5' RACE reads were re-called with MiXCR into one record per CDR3 protein. This sample has approximately 600,000 distinct CDR3 sequences, with about 7.6% found just once. The data were also submitted as part of a second study, on yellow fever vaccine responses in identical twins.

The specimen sequenced was PBMCs. The receptor set was obtained from a woman aged 18-29 years in good health.

This clonotype was counted a few times. V gene TRBV3-1 combines with J gene TRBJ1-1; D gene ambiguous. CDR1 is LGHDT, CDR2 YNNKEL, per germline (reference sequence). Trimming took off 0 bases at V and 4 bases at J, with 9 bases between the two ends. The CDR3 length is 14 residues. CDR3 nucleotides: TGTGCCAGCAGCCAAGACGGGAGGGCCACTGAAGCTTTCTTT. Protein: CASSQDGRATEAFF. The full variable domain, in which reference TRBV3-1 and TRBJ1-1 provide the parts outside the CDR3, is DTAVSQTPKYLVTQMGNDKSIKCEQNLGHDTMYWYKQDSKKFLKIMFSYNNKELIINETVPNRFSPKSPDKAHLNLHINSLELGDSAVYFCASSQDGRATEAFFGQGTRLTVV.

This clonotype was picked up many times. This rearrangement joins TRBV25-1 to TRBJ2-7; D uncertain. Germline assignment: CDR1 MGHDK and CDR2 SYGVNS. This CDR3 spans 14 amino acids. V lost 4 bases and J 6 bases, leaving 16 bases between the germline ends. CDR3: CASSGPSSWAEQYF. For the CDR3, the DNA is TGTGCCAGCAGTGGACCGAGTTCATGGGCCGAGCAGTACTTC.

This clonotype was detected many times. The rearrangement uses TRBV28 and TRBJ1-2; weak D call: TRBD1 (5 bases). V dropped 6 bases and J dropped 8 bases, with 16 bases sitting between them. Looked up from germline, CDR1 is MDHEN and CDR2 is SYDVKM. The CDR3 spans 13 residues. CDR3 loop: CASSPGASFGYTF. The DNA for the CDR3 is TGTGCCAGCAGCCCCGGGGCAAGCTTCGGCTACACCTTC.

The V call is TRBV4-2, the J call TRBJ2-2; TRBD2 aligns across 15 bases. Losses at the gene ends were 1 base for V and 1 base for J; bases not matched to a gene: 4. The CDR3 totals 19 residues. CDR1 is LGHNA and CDR2 is YNFKEQ in the germline V gene. The CDR3, as DNA: TGTGCCAGCAGCCAAGTACCGGGACTAGCGGGAGGGAACACCGGGGAGCTGTTTTTT. As protein: CASSQVPGLAGGNTGELFF.

This clonotype appeared a few times. This chain uses TRBV12-3 or TRBV12-4 with TRBJ2-7; D is uncertain. Trimming took 5 bases from V and 2 from J, leaving 7 bases between them. The CDR3 totals 12 residues. The CDR3: CASSHPTYEQYF. The CDR3 DNA reads as TGTGCCAGCAGTCACCCCACCTACGAGCAGTACTTC.

This clonotype was counted many times. The chain uses TRBV28 and TRBJ2-7; D perhaps matches TRBD1 (5 bases). The germline V and J ends were trimmed by 5 bases and 2 bases, with 22 bases remaining between them. Germline V gene lookup returns CDR1 MDHEN and CDR2 SYDVKM. The CDR3 runs to 17 residues. The CDR3 reads CASSPLLGQGPAYEQYF. Written as DNA, the CDR3 is TGTGCCAGCAGTCCATTATTAGGGCAGGGCCCCGCCTACGAGCAGTACTTC.

This clonotype was recorded at least ten times. This sequence joins TRBV10-3 and TRBJ1-6; D ambiguous. V lost 2 bases and J 9 bases, leaving 8 bases between the germline ends. The CDR3 has 13 residues. In germline, CDR1 is ENHRY, CDR2 SYGVKD. In DNA form, the CDR3 reads TGTGCCATCAGTGAGCAGTCCGGTTCACCCCTCCACTTT. It encodes CAISEQSGSPLHF.

The chain recombines TRBV6-6 with TRBJ1-6; no reliable D call. This CDR3 has 13 amino acids. The germline gives CDR1 MNHNY, CDR2 SVGAGI (reference sequence). V was clipped by 0 bases and J by 10 bases, with 7 bases between them. CDR3 loop: CASSYSQASPLHF. CDR3 bases: TGTGCCAGCAGTTACTCGCAGGCCTCACCCCTCCACTTT.

This clonotype appeared a few times. This chain joins TRBV7-9 and TRBJ2-1, with D possibly being TRBD2 (7 bases). Germline-derived CDR1 and CDR2 are SEHNR and FQNEAQ (reference sequence). Trimming removed 5 bases from V and 2 bases from J, with 19 bases in between. The CDR3 extends over 17 amino acids. The CDR3 spells CASSRRGGDSTYNEQFF. The CDR3 DNA reads as TGTGCCAGCAGCCGGCGAGGGGGGGACTCTACCTACAATGAGCAGTTCTTC.

This sequence joins TRBV25-1 and TRBJ2-7; D unresolved. Germline V lookup: CDR1 MGHDK, CDR2 SYGVNS. The CDR3 totals 15 residues. The V and J ends lost 1 base and 1 base respectively, with 11 bases between them. The CDR3 sequence: CASSESGSWSYEQYF. In DNA form, the CDR3 reads TGTGCCAGCAGTGAATCGGGCTCCTGGTCCTACGAGCAGTACTTC.

This clonotype was counted ten times or more. The chain is built from TRBV7-9 and TRBJ2-1, with D unresolved. V was clipped by 5 bases and J by 9 bases, with 11 bases between them. CDR1 is SEHNR, CDR2 FQNEAQ, per germline (reference sequence). This CDR3 is 12 amino acids long. The CDR3 protein is CASSRVSGEQFF. In DNA form, the CDR3 reads TGTGCCAGCAGCCGAGTAAGTGGTGAGCAGTTCTTC.

This chain connects TRBV4-1 to TRBJ2-7; 10 nucleotides agree with TRBD1. V dropped 4 bases and J dropped 2; count of bases not matched to a gene: 8. Germline V gives CDR1 MGHRA, CDR2 YSYEKL. CDR3 length equals 16 residues. The DNA for the CDR3 is TGCGCCAGCAGCCCCGGACCGGGACAGGGGCCCTACGAGCAGTACTTC. This codes for CASSPGPGQGPYEQYF.

The CDR3 spells CASSLGNNYGYTF. CDR3 DNA: TGTGCCAGCAGTTTAGGGAACAACTATGGCTACACCTTC. The V and J genes are TRBV2 and TRBJ1-2; no clear D. The germline V gene encodes CDR1 SNHLY and CDR2 FYNNEI. CDR3 length: 13 residues. The germline V and J ends were trimmed by 5 bases and 2 bases, with 9 bases remaining between them.

This clonotype was detected a few times. The chain carries TRBV6-2 or TRBV6-3 and TRBJ1-6; D is unclear. CDR3 length: 16 amino acids. The germline gives CDR1 MNHEY, CDR2 SVGEGT. Trimming pared 10 bases from V and 7 bases from J, leaving 23 bases between. The CDR3 protein is CATLFSREDKNSPLHF. In DNA, the CDR3 is TGTGCCACCCTATTCAGTCGGGAAGACAAAAATTCACCCCTCCACTTT.

This clonotype was observed at least ten times. V usage is TRBV5-1 and J usage is TRBJ2-6; D gene unclear. The CDR3 sequence is 11 residues long. Germline V gene lookup returns CDR1 SGHRS and CDR2 YFSETQ. Trimming took off 4 bases at V and 12 bases at J, with 8 bases between the two ends. CDR3 residues: CASSVESVLTF. CDR3 DNA sequence: TGCGCCAGCAGCGTTGAGAGCGTCCTGACTTTC.

This clonotype was counted a few times. This sequence joins TRBV11-2 and TRBJ2-2; 7 nucleotides align to TRBD2. The trim removed 6 bases at V and 1 base at J, leaving 11 bases unmatched. Germline V gives CDR1 SGHAT, CDR2 FQNNGV. There are 17 residues in the CDR3. The CDR3 nucleotides read TGTGCCAGCAGTAATACGGGGCGGGGGAAGAACACCGGGGAGCTGTTTTTT. This gives the protein CASSNTGRGKNTGELFF.

V gene TRBV5-1 combines with J gene TRBJ2-1; a possible D gene is TRBD2 (5 bases). V lost 2 bases to trimming and J lost 4 bases, with 19 bases between them. There are 17 residues in the CDR3. The germline V gene has CDR1 SGHRS and CDR2 YFSETQ. This chain's CDR3 is CASSLGVGDSPYNEQFF. In DNA, the CDR3 is TGCGCCAGCAGCTTAGGCGTGGGAGATTCGCCTTACAATGAGCAGTTCTTC.

This clonotype came up many times. The J gene is TRBJ2-3, the V gene TRBV20-1; D unclear. The CDR3 covers 12 residues. Germline V gene sequence: CDR1 DFQATT, CDR2 SNEGSKA (reference sequence). The V end was cut by 1 base, the J end by 6 bases, with 8 bases between. CDR3 in amino acids: CSARGGRDTQYF. The CDR3 DNA is TGCAGTGCTAGAGGGGGTCGGGATACGCAGTATTTT.

V and J are TRBV5-4 and TRBJ2-3; the match to TRBD1 covers 10 bases. After removal of 3 bases from V and 9 bases from J, the junction contained 4 bases not matched to a gene. The germline V gene encodes CDR1 SGHNT and CDR2 YYREEE (reference sequence). This CDR3 has 13 residues. CDR3 sequence (DNA): TGTGCCAGCAGCTCGGGACAGGGGATAACGCAGTATTTT. Translation: CASSSGQGITQYF.

In its sample, this clonotype was seen a few times. The chain links TRBV6-5 to TRBJ1-1; the D is unclear. Germline CDR1 reads MNHEY; CDR2 reads SVGAGI. The CDR3 length is 13 residues. With 4 bases removed from V and 1 base from J, the gap between germline ends came to 7 bases. The CDR3 region has the DNA TGTGCCAGCAGTTGGGCCAAGAACACTGAAGCTTTCTTT. Encoded protein: CASSWAKNTEAFF.